These 19 T cell receptor beta chains originate from one sample sequenced in a study of PD-L1 blockade in urothelial cancer (dated by TCRdb to between 2016 and 2019). The library was generated by the immunoSEQ multiplex PCR assay. The source is immuneACCESS, and TCRdb retained only in-frame sequences with V and J called. Part of the clones is not carried over; for the studies checked, unresolved V genes explain less than half of this, and the remainder is unexplained. The sample profile shows 100,000 to 150,000 clones; about 88% of them were found once. The top ten clones comprise under 3.5% of the sample. According to the study, the label for this sample's time point signals: pretreatment peripheral blood. Source: PBMCs, taken around atezolizumab (anti-PD-L1) treatment. These receptors came from a man aged 45-65 years with urothelial cancer.

This clone appeared a single time. The chain combines TRBV5-1 with TRBJ2-5; D gene ambiguous. The ends were cut back, 5 bases at V and 5 bases at J, with 7 bases in the middle. This CDR3 has 11 amino acids. Germline loops: CDR1 SGHRS, CDR2 YFSETQ. For the CDR3, the DNA is TGCGCCAGCAGTGTCCGGGAGACCCAGTACTTC. Translated: CASSVRETQYF.

This chain uses TRBV28 with TRBJ2-5; 11 nucleotides line up with TRBD2. The V gene's germline CDR1 is MDHEN and CDR2 SYDVKM. J lost 1 base, V lost 7 bases, and 5 bases had no gene match. CDR3 length equals 15 residues. CDR3 coding DNA: TGTGCCAGCACCACCGGGACTAGCGGCCAAGAGACCCAGTACTTC. Protein product: CASTTGTSGQETQYF.

The DNA of the CDR3 is TGTGCCAGCGCCGGGACAGAGCTTTACAATGAGCAGTTCTTC. This codes for CASAGTELYNEQFF. The chain is built from TRBV2 and TRBJ2-1, with TRBD1 matching 7 bases. The CDR3 loop spans 14 amino acids. CDR1 is SNHLY and CDR2 is FYNNEI in the germline V gene. The J segment lost 4 bases and the V segment lost 8 bases, leaving 8 bases of the junction unmatched.

As DNA, the CDR3 is TGTGCCAGTAGTACCCTCGGACAAACCTACAATCAGCCCCAGCATTTT. It codes for CASSTLGQTYNQPQHF. The chain employs TRBV19 and TRBJ1-5, with D possibly matching TRBD1 (5 bases). Deletions cut 4 bases from V and 3 bases from J, with 16 bases between. The CDR3 is 16 residues long. CDR1 LNHDA and CDR2 SQIVND come from the germline V gene (reference sequence).

This clone was recorded a few times. The chain links TRBV7-2 to TRBJ2-6, with a possible D match to TRBD1 (5 bases). The germline V gene has CDR1 SGHTA and CDR2 FQGNSA. V lost 2 bases to trimming and J lost 3 bases, with 11 bases between them. The CDR3 has 16 amino acids. For the CDR3, the DNA is TGTGCCAGCAGCTTAAGGATGGGGCTTGGGGCCAACGTCCTGACTTTC. This encodes CASSLRMGLGANVLTF.

The chain employs TRBV25-1 and TRBJ2-1, with 13 bases identical to TRBD2. CDR1 MGHDK and CDR2 SYGVNS come from the germline V gene. There are 15 residues in the CDR3. V was pared by 8 bases and J by 9 bases, with 10 bases of the junction left unmatched. Here the CDR3 DNA reads TGTGCCAGCGGCAATCCTGGACTAGCGGGAGTTGAGCAGTTCTTC. It codes for CASGNPGLAGVEQFF.

This clone was seen a single time. This chain uses TRBV5-4 with TRBJ2-7; 8 bases align to TRBD1. The CDR3 is made up of 16 amino acids. CDR1 is SGHNT, CDR2 YYREEE, per germline (reference sequence). With 3 bases clipped from V and 1 base from J, the junction kept 9 bases outside the gene matches. The CDR3 sequence is CASSSIGGQGSYEQYF. The CDR3 region has the DNA TGTGCCAGCAGCTCTATAGGCGGACAGGGTTCCTACGAGCAGTACTTC. The full variable domain, completed using reference TRBV5-4 and TRBJ2-7, is ETGVTQSPTHLIKTRGQQVTLRCSSQSGHNTVSWYQQALGQGPQFIFQYYREEENGRGNFPPRFSGLQFPNYSSELNVNALELDDSALYLCASSSIGGQGSYEQYFGPGTRLTVT.

This chain uses TRBV18 with TRBJ2-7; 10 positions match TRBD2. CDR1 is KGHSH and CDR2 is LQKENI in the germline V gene. The CDR3 is made up of 15 amino acids. Trimming cost V 3 bases and J 5 bases; bases outside gene matches: 7. CDR3 sequence reads: CASSPLAGASHEQYF. CDR3 in DNA: TGTGCCAGCTCACCCCTAGCGGGAGCATCCCACGAGCAGTACTTC. The variable domain in full, with the rest retrieved from reference TRBV18 and TRBJ2-7, is NAGVMQNPRHLVRRRGQEARLRCSPMKGHSHVYWYRQLPEEGLKFMVYLQKENIIDESGMPKERFSAEFPKEGPSILRIQQVVRGDSAAYFCASSPLAGASHEQYFGPGTRLTVT.

V is TRBV6-6 and J is TRBJ2-1, with 8 bases aligning to TRBD2. With V trimmed by 8 bases and J by 8 bases, 17 bases remained unmatched. The CDR3 consists of 16 residues. CDR1 and CDR2 from the germline V gene are MNHNY and SVGAGI (reference sequence). For the CDR3, the DNA is TGTGCCAGCTCTTCCCGAAGCGGGAGAAAGGGCGATGAGCAGTTCTTC. This sequence encodes CASSSRSGRKGDEQFF.

This sequence joins TRBV19 and TRBJ1-5; 10 positions agree with TRBD1. This CDR3 contains 17 residues. Losses at the gene ends were 3 bases for V and 0 bases for J; bases not matched to a gene: 5. The germline gives CDR1 LNHDA, CDR2 SQIVND (reference sequence). CDR3 coding DNA: TGTGCCAGTAGTATCCCCGGGACAGGGGTTAGCAATCAGCCCCAGCATTTT. It specifies CASSIPGTGVSNQPQHF.

V usage is TRBV7-6 and J usage is TRBJ2-7; 7 bases agree with TRBD2. The junction had 4 bases not matched to a gene; V was cut back by 4 bases and J by 1 base. CDR3 length: 14 residues. Germline values: CDR1 SGHVS, CDR2 FNYEAQ. CDR3: CASSSQGLSYEQYF. The CDR3 DNA is TGTGCCAGCAGCTCTCAGGGACTATCCTACGAGCAGTACTTC.

This clone is a singleton in its sample. This chain links TRBV19 with TRBJ1-3, with 10 nucleotides matching TRBD1. CDR1 and CDR2 (germline): LNHDA, SQIVND (reference sequence). The CDR3 runs 16 residues. The V segment lost 6 bases and the J segment 3 bases; nucleotides outside the gene matches: 8. The CDR3 is CASSSDRGPDGNTIYF. In nucleotides, the CDR3 is TGTGCCAGTAGCTCAGACAGGGGGCCTGATGGAAACACCATATATTTT. Using reference TRBV19 and TRBJ1-3 for the parts outside the CDR3, the full variable domain is DGGITQSPKYLFRKEGQNVTLSCEQNLNHDAMYWYRQDPGQGLRLIYYSQIVNDFQKGDIAEGYSVSREKKESFPLTVTSAQKNPTAFYLCASSSDRGPDGNTIYFGEGSWLTVV.

The DNA for the CDR3 is TGTGCCAGCAGGAAGGGGATGACAGGGCTTGAAGAGACCCAGTACTTC. Amino acid sequence: CASRKGMTGLEETQYF. The J gene is TRBJ2-5, the V gene TRBV7-8, with 7 bases aligning to TRBD1. Per the germline V gene, CDR1 is SGHVS and CDR2 is FQNEAQ. The junction had 13 bases not matched to a gene; V was cut back by 6 bases and J by 3 bases. The CDR3 is 16 residues long.

The rearrangement joins TRBV11-3 to TRBJ2-3; 9 nucleotides align to TRBD1. V lost 5 bases and J lost 6; bases outside the gene matches: 6. This CDR3 spans 14 amino acids. The germline V gene encodes CDR1 SGHNT and CDR2 YENEEA. The CDR3 sequence is CASSRTGDQDTQYF. In DNA form, the CDR3 reads TGTGCCAGCAGCCGGACAGGGGATCAGGATACGCAGTATTTT.

The V and J genes are TRBV4-1 and TRBJ2-5; 7 positions match TRBD1. After removal of 3 bases from V and 3 bases from J, the junction contained 4 bases not matched to a gene. The CDR3 loop spans 14 amino acids. Germline values: CDR1 MGHRA, CDR2 YSYEKL. CDR3: CASSQRQGEETQYF. The CDR3 nucleotides read TGCGCCAGCAGCCAGAGGCAGGGGGAAGAGACCCAGTACTTC.

The chain has TRBV11-1 and TRBJ2-7; TRBD2 matches at 8 bases. The CDR3 covers 16 residues. V lost 5 bases to trimming and J lost 6 bases; unmatched junction nucleotides: 15. Germline V gene data show CDR1 as SGHAT and CDR2 as FQDESV (reference sequence). CDR3 protein: CASSAWTSRLRGEQYF. Here the CDR3 DNA reads TGTGCCAGCAGCGCGTGGACTAGCCGCCTCCGGGGCGAGCAGTACTTC. The variable domain in full, with the rest retrieved from reference TRBV11-1 and TRBJ2-7, is EAEVAQSPRYKITEKSQAVAFWCDPISGHATLYWYRQILGQGPELLVQFQDESVVDDSQLPKDRFSAERLKGVDSTLKIQPAELGDSAMYLCASSAWTSRLRGEQYFGPGTRLTVT.

The chain carries TRBV27 and TRBJ2-3; 7 bases fit TRBD2. The germline gives CDR1 MNHEY, CDR2 SMNVEV (reference sequence). The CDR3 is 15 residues long. Unmatched junction bases numbered 5, after V lost 4 bases and J lost 1 base. In nucleotides, the CDR3 is TGTGCCAGCAGTTCTGGCGGGAGCGGCACAGATACGCAGTATTTT. This encodes CASSSGGSGTDTQYF.

Notes on this clone: The same CDR3 can be traced to other DNA sequences in this sample. This chain connects TRBV5-8 to TRBJ1-1; D might be TRBD1 (6 bases). This CDR3 is built from 13 residues. Looked up from germline, CDR1 is SGHTS and CDR2 is YDEGEE. V lost 1 base and J 4 bases, leaving 8 bases between the germline ends. In DNA, the CDR3 is TGTGCCAGCAGCTTGCGAGGGGGCACTGAAGCTTTCTTT. Translation gives CASSLRGGTEAFF.

The J gene is TRBJ1-3, the V gene TRBV6-1; 7 bases agree with TRBD1. After removal of 2 bases from V and 1 base from J, the junction contained 5 bases not matched to a gene. Germline V lookup: CDR1 MNHNS, CDR2 SASEGT. The CDR3 covers 16 residues. The CDR3 nucleotides read TGTGCCAGCAGTGAAAGGGGGCGTGCTTCTGGAAACACCATATATTTT. Residues: CASSERGRASGNTIYF.